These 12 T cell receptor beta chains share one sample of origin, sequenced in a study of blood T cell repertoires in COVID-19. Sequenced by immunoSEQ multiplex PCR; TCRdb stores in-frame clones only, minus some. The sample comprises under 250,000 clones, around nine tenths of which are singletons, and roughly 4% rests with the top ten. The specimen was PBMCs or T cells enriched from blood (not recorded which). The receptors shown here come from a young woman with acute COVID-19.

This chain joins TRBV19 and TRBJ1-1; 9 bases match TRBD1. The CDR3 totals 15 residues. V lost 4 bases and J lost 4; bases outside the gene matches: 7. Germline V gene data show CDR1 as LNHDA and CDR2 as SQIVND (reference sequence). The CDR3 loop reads CASSNYRDRATEAFF. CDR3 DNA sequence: TGTGCCAGTAGTAACTACCGGGACAGGGCCACTGAAGCTTTCTTT.

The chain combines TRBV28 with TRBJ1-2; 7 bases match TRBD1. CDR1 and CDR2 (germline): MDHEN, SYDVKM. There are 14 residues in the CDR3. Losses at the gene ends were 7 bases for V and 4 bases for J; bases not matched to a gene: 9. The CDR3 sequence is CASKTRGGLYGYTF. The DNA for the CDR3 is TGTGCCAGCAAGACACGAGGGGGCCTCTATGGCTACACCTTC.

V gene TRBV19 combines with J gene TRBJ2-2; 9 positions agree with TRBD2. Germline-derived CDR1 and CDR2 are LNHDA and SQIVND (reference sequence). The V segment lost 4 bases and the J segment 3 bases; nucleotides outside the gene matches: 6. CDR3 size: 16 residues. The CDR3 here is CASSRAGGAHTGELFF. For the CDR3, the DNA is TGTGCCAGTAGTAGAGCGGGGGGAGCGCACACCGGGGAGCTGTTTTTT.

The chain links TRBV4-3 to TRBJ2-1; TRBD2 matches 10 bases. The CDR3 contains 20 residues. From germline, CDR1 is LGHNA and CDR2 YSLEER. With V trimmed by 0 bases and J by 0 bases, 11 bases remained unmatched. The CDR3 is CASSQDSTSGLATSYNEQFF. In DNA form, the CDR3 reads TGCGCCAGCAGCCAAGATTCGACTTCGGGACTAGCGACCTCCTACAATGAGCAGTTCTTC.

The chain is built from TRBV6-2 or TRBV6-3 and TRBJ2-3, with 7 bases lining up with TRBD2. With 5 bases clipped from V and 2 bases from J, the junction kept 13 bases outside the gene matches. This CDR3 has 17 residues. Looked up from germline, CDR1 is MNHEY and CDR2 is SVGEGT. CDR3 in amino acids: CASSDSLAAIVTDTQYF. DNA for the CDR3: TGTGCCAGCAGTGATTCCCTAGCGGCAATTGTCACAGATACGCAGTATTTT.

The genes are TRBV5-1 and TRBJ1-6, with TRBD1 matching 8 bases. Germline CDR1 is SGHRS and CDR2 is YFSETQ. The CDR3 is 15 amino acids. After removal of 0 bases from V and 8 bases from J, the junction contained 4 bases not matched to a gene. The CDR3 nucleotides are TGCGCCAGCAGCTTGGATGGACAGGGCGATTCACCCCTCCACTTT. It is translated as CASSLDGQGDSPLHF.

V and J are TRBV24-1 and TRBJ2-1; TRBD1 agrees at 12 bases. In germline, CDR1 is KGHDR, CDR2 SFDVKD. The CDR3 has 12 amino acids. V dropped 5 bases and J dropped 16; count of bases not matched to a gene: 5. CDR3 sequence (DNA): TGTGCCACCAGTGGCGGGACAGGGGGCGAATTCTTC. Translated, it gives CATSGGTGGEFF.

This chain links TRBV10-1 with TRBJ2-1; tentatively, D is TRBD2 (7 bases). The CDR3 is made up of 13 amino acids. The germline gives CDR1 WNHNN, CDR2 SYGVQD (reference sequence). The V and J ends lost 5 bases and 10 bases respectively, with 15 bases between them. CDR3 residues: CASSPGGLGEQFF. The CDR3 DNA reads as TGCGCCAGCAGTCCGGGGGGCCTTGGGGAGCAGTTCTTC.

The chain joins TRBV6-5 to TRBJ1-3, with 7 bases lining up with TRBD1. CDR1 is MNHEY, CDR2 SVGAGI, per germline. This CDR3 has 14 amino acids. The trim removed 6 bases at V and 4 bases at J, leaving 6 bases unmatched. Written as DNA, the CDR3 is TGTGCCAGCAGCTCAGGGGGATCAGGAAACACCATATATTTT. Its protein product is CASSSGGSGNTIYF.

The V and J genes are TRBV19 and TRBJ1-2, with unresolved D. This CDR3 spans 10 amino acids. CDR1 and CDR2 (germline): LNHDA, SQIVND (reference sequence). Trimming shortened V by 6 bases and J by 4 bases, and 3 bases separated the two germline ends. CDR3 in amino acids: CASSGYGYTF. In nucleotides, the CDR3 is TGTGCCAGTAGCGGCTATGGCTACACCTTC.

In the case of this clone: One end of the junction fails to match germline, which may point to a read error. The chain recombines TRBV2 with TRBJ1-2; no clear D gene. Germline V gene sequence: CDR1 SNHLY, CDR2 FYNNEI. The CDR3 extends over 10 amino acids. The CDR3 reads CASSGGQSSF. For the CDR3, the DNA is TGTGCCAGCAGTGGAGGGCAGTCCTCCTTC.

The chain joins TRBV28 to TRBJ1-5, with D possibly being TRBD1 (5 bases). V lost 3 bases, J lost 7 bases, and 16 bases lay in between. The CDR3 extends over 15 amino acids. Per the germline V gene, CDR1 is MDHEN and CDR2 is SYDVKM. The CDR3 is CASSFYGEGRQPQHF. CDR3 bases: TGTGCCAGCAGTTTTTATGGAGAGGGGAGGCAGCCCCAGCATTTT.